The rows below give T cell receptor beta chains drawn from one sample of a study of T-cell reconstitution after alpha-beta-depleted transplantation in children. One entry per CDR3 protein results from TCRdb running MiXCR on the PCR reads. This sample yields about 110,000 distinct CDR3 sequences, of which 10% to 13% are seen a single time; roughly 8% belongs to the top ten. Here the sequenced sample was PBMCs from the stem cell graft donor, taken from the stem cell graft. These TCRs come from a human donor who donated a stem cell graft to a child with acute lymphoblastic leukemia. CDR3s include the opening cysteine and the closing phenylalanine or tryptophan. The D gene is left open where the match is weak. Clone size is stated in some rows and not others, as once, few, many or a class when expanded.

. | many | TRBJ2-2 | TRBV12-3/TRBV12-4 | CASSSRQAGTVELFF | TGTGCCAGCAGTTCGAGACAGGCGGGGACCGTGGAGCTGTTTTTT
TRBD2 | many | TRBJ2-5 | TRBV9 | CASSAGLVGIETQYF | TGTGCCAGCAGCGCCGGACTAGTTGGTATTGAGACCCAGTACTTC
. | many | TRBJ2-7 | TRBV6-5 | CATASAGEQYF | TGTGCCACCGCCTCCGCGGGGGAGCAGTACTTC
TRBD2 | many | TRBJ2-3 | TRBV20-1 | CSAIRGSGTTDTQYF | TGCAGTGCAATCAGGGGTAGCGGGACCACAGATACGCAGTATTTT
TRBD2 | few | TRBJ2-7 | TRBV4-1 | CASSQQATSGPYEQYF | TGCGCCAGCAGCCAGCAGGCGACTAGCGGTCCCTACGAGCAGTACTTC
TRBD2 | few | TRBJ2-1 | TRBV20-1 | CSARTSGGGNEQFF | TGCAGTGCTAGGACTAGCGGGGGTGGCAATGAGCAGTTCTTC
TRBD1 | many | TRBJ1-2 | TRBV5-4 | CASSLPDRGYGYTF | TGTGCCAGCAGCTTACCCGACAGGGGCTATGGCTACACCTTC
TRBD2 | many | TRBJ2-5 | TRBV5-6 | CASSLYGGAGETQYF | TGTGCCAGCAGCTTGTACGGGGGGGCCGGGGAGACCCAGTACTTC
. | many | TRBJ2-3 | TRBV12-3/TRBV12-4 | CASSPRAGDTQYF | TGTGCCAGCAGCCCTCGGGCAGGAGATACGCAGTATTTT
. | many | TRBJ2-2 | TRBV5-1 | CASSWGGAGAVGTGELFF | TGCGCCAGCAGCTGGGGCGGCGCAGGGGCTGTTGGAACCGGGGAGCTGTTTTTT
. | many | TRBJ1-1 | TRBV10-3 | CAISEGAGVLNTEAFF | TGTGCCATCAGTGAAGGGGCAGGGGTATTGAACACTGAAGCTTTCTTT
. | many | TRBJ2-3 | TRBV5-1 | CASSLVGQDTQYF | TGCGCCAGCAGCTTGGTGGGGCAGGATACGCAGTATTTT
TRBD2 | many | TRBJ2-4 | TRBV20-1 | CSASTSGKNIQYF | TGCAGTGCTTCGACTAGCGGCAAAAACATTCAGTACTTC
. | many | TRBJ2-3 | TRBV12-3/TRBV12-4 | CASSPHDRWSQYF | TGTGCCAGCAGCCCACATGACAGGTGGTCGCAGTATTTT
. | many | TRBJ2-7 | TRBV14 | CASSYGALSYEQYF | TGTGCCAGCAGCTATGGGGCGCTTTCCTACGAGCAGTACTTC
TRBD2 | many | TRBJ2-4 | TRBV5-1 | CASSISGGFKNIQYF | TGCGCCAGCTCCATTAGCGGGGGCTTCAAAAACATTCAGTACTTC
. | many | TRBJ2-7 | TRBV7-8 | CASSFQVYEQYF | TGTGCCAGCAGCTTCCAGGTCTACGAGCAGTACTTC
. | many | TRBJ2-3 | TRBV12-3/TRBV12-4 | CASSSSSVSSTDTQYF | TGTGCCAGCAGTTCCAGCTCCGTCTCTAGCACAGATACGCAGTATTTT
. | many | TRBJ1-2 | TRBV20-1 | CSAQGGFPEVPIGYTF | TGCAGCGCTCAGGGAGGCTTCCCCGAGGTACCTATAGGCTACACCTTC
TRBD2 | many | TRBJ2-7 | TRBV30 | CAWETSTSGYEQYF | TGTGCCTGGGAGACTAGCACCTCCGGCTACGAGCAGTACTTC
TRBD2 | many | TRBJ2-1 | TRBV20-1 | CSASRFSLAVYNEQFF | TGCAGTGCTAGTCGGTTCTCGCTAGCGGTTTACAATGAGCAGTTCTTC
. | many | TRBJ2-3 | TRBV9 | CASSARQGTDTQYF | TGTGCCAGCAGCGCCCGACAGGGCACAGATACGCAGTATTTT
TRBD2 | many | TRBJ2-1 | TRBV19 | CASSQTSGRVDEQFF | TGTGCCAGTTCTCAGACTAGCGGGAGGGTCGATGAGCAGTTCTTC
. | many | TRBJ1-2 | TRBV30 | CAWSAHSRLALYGYTF | TGTGCCTGGAGCGCCCATAGTCGTCTCGCACTATATGGCTACACCTTC
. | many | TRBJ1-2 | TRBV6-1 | CASRWGSGAGKTLGYGYTF | TGTGCCAGCCGCTGGGGCTCCGGGGCAGGGAAGACTCTTGGCTATGGCTACACCTTC
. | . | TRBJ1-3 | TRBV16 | CASSAVGKPSRNTIYF | TGTGCCAGCAGCGCCGTGGGGAAACCGTCTCGAAACACCATATATTTT
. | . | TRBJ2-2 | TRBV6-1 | CASSDRPGFFELFF | TGTGCCAGCAGTGATCGGCCCGGGTTCTTCGAGCTGTTTTTT
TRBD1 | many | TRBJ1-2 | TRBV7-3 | CASSPGQGAGYGYTF | TGTGCCAGCAGCCCCGGACAGGGGGCCGGCTATGGCTACACCTTC
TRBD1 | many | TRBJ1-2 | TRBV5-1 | CASSFRDSTGGSNYGYTF | TGCGCCAGCAGCTTCCGCGACTCGACAGGGGGCTCAAACTATGGCTACACCTTC
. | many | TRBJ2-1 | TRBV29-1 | CSVHSGLEQFF | TGCAGCGTTCATAGCGGCCTTGAGCAGTTCTTC
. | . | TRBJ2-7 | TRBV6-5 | CSSSSWGASGLSYEQYF | TGTTCCAGCAGTTCCTGGGGGGCGAGCGGGCTTTCCTACGAGCAGTACTTC
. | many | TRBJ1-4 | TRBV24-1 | CATSDPRGGANEKLFF | TGTGCCACCAGTGACCCACGCGGGGGGGCTAATGAAAAACTGTTTTTT
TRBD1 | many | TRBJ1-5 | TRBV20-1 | CSANRQGQPQHF | TGCAGTGCCAACCGACAGGGTCAGCCCCAGCATTTT
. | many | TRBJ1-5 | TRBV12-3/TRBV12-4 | CASSLAGRQPQHF | TGTGCCAGCAGTTTGGCAGGGCGGCAGCCCCAGCATTTT
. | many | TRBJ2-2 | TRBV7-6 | CASSTDYRTGELFF | TGTGCCAGCAGCACGGACTACCGTACCGGGGAGCTGTTTTTT
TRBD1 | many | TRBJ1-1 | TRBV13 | CASSLPKSQGAEAFF | TGTGCCAGCAGCTTACCGAAATCTCAGGGGGCTGAAGCTTTCTTT
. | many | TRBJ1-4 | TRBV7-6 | CASSLGQMTNEKLFF | TGTGCCAGCAGCTTAGGACAAATGACTAATGAAAAACTGTTTTTT
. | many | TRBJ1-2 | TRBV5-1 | CASSSGSGYTF | TGCGCCAGCAGCTCCGGGAGTGGCTACACCTTC
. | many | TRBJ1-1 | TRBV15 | CATSRRMNTEAFF | TGTGCCACCAGCAGAAGGATGAACACTGAAGCTTTCTTT
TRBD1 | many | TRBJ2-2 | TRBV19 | CASKENRGLITGELFF | TGTGCCAGCAAGGAAAACAGGGGGCTTATCACCGGGGAGCTGTTTTTT
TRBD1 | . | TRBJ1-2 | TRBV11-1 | CASSLRREVPGQRPNYGYTF | TGTGCCAGCAGCCTACGACGCGAAGTACCGGGACAGCGACCTAACTATGGCTACACCTTC
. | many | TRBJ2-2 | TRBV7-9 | CASSSQYNYGELFF | TGTGCCAGCAGCTCGCAGTATAACTACGGGGAGCTGTTTTTT
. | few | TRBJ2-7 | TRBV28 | CASSFSGTEQYF | TGTGCCAGCAGTTTTTCAGGGACCGAGCAGTACTTC
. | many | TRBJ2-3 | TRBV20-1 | CSLGADTQYF | TGCAGTTTAGGGGCAGATACGCAGTATTTT
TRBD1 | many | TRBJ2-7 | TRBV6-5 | CASSYLHRGEKQYF | TGTGCCAGCAGTTACCTCCACAGGGGGGAAAAGCAGTACTTC
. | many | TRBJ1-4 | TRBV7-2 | CASSFSNRANEKLFF | TGTGCCAGCAGCTTCTCAAACCGGGCTAATGAAAAACTGTTTTTT
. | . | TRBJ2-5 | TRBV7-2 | CASKLQMWETQYF | TGTGCCAGCAAACTACAAATGTGGGAGACCCAGTACTTC
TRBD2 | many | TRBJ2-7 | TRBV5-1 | CASSLGLAEQYEQYF | TGCGCCAGCAGCTTGGGACTAGCGGAGCAGTACGAGCAGTACTTC
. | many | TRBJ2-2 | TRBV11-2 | CASSSRGWQGVMTGELFF | TGTGCCAGCAGCTCTAGAGGGTGGCAGGGAGTTATGACCGGGGAGCTGTTTTTT
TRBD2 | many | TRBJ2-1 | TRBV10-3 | CAISGAGGPSGNEQFF | TGTGCCATCAGTGGAGCGGGAGGGCCCTCGGGGAATGAGCAGTTCTTC
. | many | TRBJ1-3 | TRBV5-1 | CASSLRAPGNTIYF | TGCGCCAGCAGCTTGAGGGCGCCTGGAAACACCATATATTTT
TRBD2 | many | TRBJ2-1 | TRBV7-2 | CASSPVAGSSYNEQFF | TGTGCCAGCAGCCCCGTAGCGGGGAGCTCCTACAATGAGCAGTTCTTC
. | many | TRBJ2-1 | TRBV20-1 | CSAKRQVHNEQFF | TGCAGTGCTAAACGACAGGTCCACAATGAGCAGTTCTTC
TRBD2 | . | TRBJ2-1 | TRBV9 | CASSARTRGNEQFF | TGTGCCAGCAGCGCCCGGACTAGAGGCAATGAGCAGTTCTTC
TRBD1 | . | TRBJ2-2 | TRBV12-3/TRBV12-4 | CASTRQGAGELFF | TGTGCCAGCACCAGACAGGGCGCCGGGGAGCTGTTTTTT